A single sample is the source of the 14 T cell receptor beta chains below, sequenced in a study of T cell clonality in common variable immunodeficiency. Assay used: immunoSEQ multiplex PCR; TCRdb lists only in-frame clones, some missing. Observed are roughly 38,000 clones, no singletons, with the top ten taking around 2.7%. Input material: peripheral blood mononuclear cells. The receptors stem from a person aged 18 to 70 in good health.

In its sample, this clone was seen many times. The missing CDR3 end, 3 residues past where the read stops, is filled in from the germline J gene. V and J are TRBV7-9 and TRBJ1-2; no clear D gene. This CDR3 region has 11 residues. The germline CDR1 and CDR2 sequences are SEHNR and FQNEAQ (reference sequence). V was cut by 1 base and J by 7 bases, with 4 bases left in between. Incomplete CDR3 DNA: TGTGCCAGCAGCTTAGATCGTGGC. Translation gives CASSLDRG. The whole CDR3 reads CASSLDRGYTF.

The sample holds many counts of this clone. The read ends 3 residues shy of where the CDR3 ends; the end is completed using the germline J gene. This rearrangement joins TRBV5-1 to TRBJ2-1, with 9 bases aligning to TRBD2. J gave up 5 bases and V 2 bases, and 11 bases lay outside the gene matches. The CDR3 is 17 residues long. The germline V gene encodes CDR1 SGHRS and CDR2 YFSETQ. The sequenced part of the CDR3 DNA is TGCGCCAGCAGCTTATTCACCCTAGCGGGACCAAACAATGAG. Its protein product is CASSLFTLAGPNNE. The full CDR3 is CASSLFTLAGPNNEQFF.

There are a few counts of this clone. The CDR3 end falls 3 residues outside the read, so it is completed with the germline J gene. The chain uses TRBV10-2 and TRBJ2-4, with no clear D. The V gene lost 0 bases and the J gene lost 0 bases, with 12 bases spanning the gap. This CDR3 is 17 amino acids long. CDR1 WSHSY and CDR2 SAAADI come from the germline V gene. This CDR3 is CASSESTLELAKNIQYF. Partial CDR3 DNA: TGCGCCAGCAGTGAGTCGACACTCGAGCTAGCCAAAAACATT.

This clone was counted a few times. One junction end disagrees with the germline gene, perhaps due to a read error. Read data end 3 residues before the CDR3 end; the end is taken from the germline J gene. V and J are TRBV20-1 and TRBJ2-3; 14 nucleotides align to TRBD2. Germline CDR1 DFQATT, CDR2 SNEGSKA (reference sequence). The CDR3 has 16 residues. The CDR3 bases that were read are TGCAGTGCTAGGGTGCGGGGACTAGCGGGGGCAGAGACG. Translation: CSARVRGLAGAET. The whole CDR3 is CSARVRGLAGAETQYF.

This clone has a count of ten or more. The missing CDR3 end, 3 residues past where the read stops, is filled in from the germline J gene. The chain links TRBV30 to TRBJ2-1, with 9 bases identical to TRBD2. The V and J ends lost 5 bases and 0 bases, in that order; junction bases with no gene match: 5. The CDR3 runs to 15 residues. CDR1 and CDR2 from the germline V gene are GTSNPN and SVGIG (reference sequence). The covered CDR3 bases are TGTGCCTGGGAGTCTAGCGGGGTCTCCTACAATGAG. This codes for CAWESSGVSYNE. In full, the CDR3 is CAWESSGVSYNEQFF.

The sample holds a few counts of this clone. The read halts 3 residues ahead of the CDR3 end, with the missing end drawn from the germline J gene. The chain uses TRBV18 and TRBJ2-3, with 7 bases aligning to TRBD1. CDR1 and CDR2 from the germline V gene are KGHSH and LQKENI. CDR3 length: 15 amino acids. CDR3 sequence reads: CASSPSTGVGQPQYF. The DNA read from the CDR3 is TGTGCCAGCTCACCGTCTACAGGGGTGGGGCAGCCG.

This clone was picked up many times. The CDR3 is cut off 3 residues early in the read; its end comes from the germline J gene. V is TRBV20-1 and J is TRBJ2-3; TRBD2 matches 7 bases. The CDR3 runs 14 residues. Germline loops: CDR1 DFQATT, CDR2 SNEGSKA (reference sequence). The CDR3 here is CSAPPAGLHTTQYF. CDR3 bases read: TGCAGTGCGCCCCCAGCGGGGCTACACACGACG.

About this clone itself: The read ends 3 residues early relative to the CDR3; the germline J gene fills the gap. The rearrangement links TRBV30 to TRBJ1-2, with 7 bases identical to TRBD1. This CDR3 is built from 15 residues. Germline values: CDR1 GTSNPN, CDR2 SVGIG (reference sequence). CDR3 region: CAWSPGQTTLDTYTF. Partial CDR3 DNA: TGTGCCTGGAGTCCGGGACAGACTACCTTGGATACC.

In this sample, this clone turned up many times. The germline gene is not matched at one end of the junction; a read error may be the cause. The DNA ends 3 residues before the CDR3 does, and the rest of the CDR3 is filled in from the germline J gene. This sequence joins TRBV5-1 and TRBJ1-1; D gene ambiguous. Germline V gene data show CDR1 as SGHRS and CDR2 as YFSETQ. The CDR3 spans 13 residues. Incomplete CDR3 DNA: TGCGCCAGCAGTTTGGCAGGGAACACTGAA. Its protein is CASSLAGNTE. The CDR3 in its entirety is CASSLAGNTEAFF.

This clone was counted many times. The read terminates 3 residues before the CDR3 end, so the remaining end is supplied by the germline J gene. This chain joins TRBV7-9 and TRBJ2-2, with a tentative D call TRBD1 (5 bases). The germline V gene has CDR1 SEHNR and CDR2 FQNEAQ (reference sequence). CDR3 length equals 14 residues. The CDR3 is CASIPTATNEKLFF. The CDR3 bases that were read are TGTGCCAGCATCCCGACAGCAACTAATGAAAAG.

This clone was found many times. The read ends 3 residues shy of where the CDR3 ends; the end is completed using the germline J gene. The V gene is TRBV7-9, the J gene TRBJ1-2; D is unclear. This CDR3 has 12 residues. Germline lookup yields CDR1 SEHNR and CDR2 FQNEAQ (reference sequence). V was trimmed by 1 base and J by 4 bases, leaving 4 bases between them. This CDR3 is CASSLDSYGYTF. The covered CDR3 bases are TGTGCCAGCAGCTTAGATAGCTATGGC.

This clone has a count of ten or more. This CDR3 reads CSVEHGELFF. The covered CDR3 bases are TGCAGCGTTGAACACGGGGAG. This sequence joins TRBV29-1 and TRBJ2-2; D unclear. The CDR3 end is not reached by the read, which stops 3 residues before it; the germline J gene fills it in. The CDR3 length is 10 residues. Germline V gene lookup returns CDR1 SQVTM and CDR2 ANQGSEA. Trimming removed 2 bases from V and 7 bases from J, with 2 bases in between.

A note on this clone: The read ends 3 residues shy of where the CDR3 ends; the end is completed using the germline J gene. The V gene is TRBV7-8, the J gene TRBJ2-1, with D tentatively TRBD2 (7 bases). The V gene lost 6 bases and the J gene lost 6 bases, with 12 bases spanning the gap. Germline CDR1 SGHVS, CDR2 FQNEAQ. CDR3 size: 13 residues. CDR3 amino acids: CASRGGTRNEQFF. The DNA read from the CDR3 is TGTGCCAGCAGGGGGGGGACACGCAATGAG.

As concerns this clone: The CDR3 is cut off 3 residues early in the read; its end comes from the germline J gene. The chain combines TRBV19 with TRBJ2-2; 7 nucleotides align to TRBD2. Germline loops: CDR1 LNHDA, CDR2 SQIVND (reference sequence). This CDR3 contains 16 residues. The sequenced CDR3 bases are TGTGCCAGTAGTCGCCCCTTGGACGGGACTAATGAAAAG. The encoded protein is CASSRPLDGTNEK. The full CDR3 reads CASSRPLDGTNEKLFF.